This T cell receptor (beta chain) was identified during a study of T cell responses to AZD1222 COVID-19 vaccine (TCRdb year 2021). Study-wide context: AZD1222 recipients whose second dose came at about 4 weeks and those whose second dose came at about 12 weeks were combined into one group, since spike-specific TCR depth and breadth did not differ between the two schedules. Trial participants were enrolled into age subgroups of 18-55, 56-69 and 70-plus years, which contained about 150, 28 and 57 TCR-sequenced participants, respectively. A total of approximately 240 trial participants underwent TCR sequencing, of whom more than 200 had received two doses of AZD1222 and 26 had received two doses of the MenACWY control vaccine. What the authors observed across the whole study: Because no samples from the day 14 peak response were available, repertoires could be characterized only after the peak T cell response. Nearly half of unique spike-specific TCRs reportedly recognized epitopes outside regions mutated in the B.1.351 and B.1.1.7 variants. Most participants were white British and females outnumbered males, and the authors suggested that clonal diversity may have been underestimated. Conclusions about previously exposed vaccinees are limited because only a handful of AZD1222 recipients were SARS-CoV-2 seropositive at baseline. In the small 56-69-year group, the increase in depth fell short of significance, most likely because of low power. CD4 TCRs associated with the vaccine covered the entire spike protein, and the dominant responses were in regions 160-218 and 743-854. After two AZD1222 doses, spike-specific TCR breadth and depth were significantly higher than at day 0 and than in MenACWY recipients.

Trimming removed 7 bases from V and 2 bases from J, leaving 16 bases between the germline ends. CDR1 and CDR2 were assigned from the germline V gene as SGHRS and YFSETQ. The CDR3 numbers 15 residues from cysteine through phenylalanine. The sequence is cut down to CDR3 DNA, 45 bases in frame from base 1. The CDR3 regions of human TCRbeta chains were subjected to immunosequencing. Regarding the original processing steps: TCRs in the repertoires were compared against a reference library of SARS-CoV-2-specific TCRs that had been generated with the MIRA antigen-specificity platform. Breadth meant the fraction of unique TCRs that were SARS-CoV-2-associated, whereas depth meant the fraction of total T cells that were SARS-CoV-2-associated. Each spike-specific TCR was assigned to its reactive spike region and to a CD4 or CD8 class using the MIRA data. Log10-transformed breadth and depth values were compared by one-way ANOVA with Sidak's multiple comparisons tests. TCRdb mirrors the immuneACCESS table, restricted to in-frame sequences. Some clones are absent from its copies; in checked studies, under half trace to an unresolved V gene, and the reason for the others is unknown. D and trimming come from the DNA, and the V and J calls and clone size come from that table. For this sample the table gives about 98,000 clones, of which around 87% were detected only once. The leading ten clones occupy 5% of the sample.

In the paper's terms, the time point label means: baseline before first vaccination. Vaccinee samples were obtained from the UK trials COV001 and COV002, which included a single-blind randomized controlled phase 2/3 trial of AZD1222 (ChAdOx1 nCoV-19) in healthy adults. For TCRbeta chain sequencing, PBMC samples from trial participants were taken at day 0 and at day 28 after the second dose. For this clone: The specificity of this receptor is unknown. Per-base qualities were not stored, and no clone one base away is much larger.

This receptor chain uses TRBV5-1 and TRBJ1-3; perhaps TRBD1 is the D gene, with 6 bases matching. The specimen was peripheral blood, collected on day 0 of AZD1222 vaccination. The source of this sequence is an adult in good health. The nucleotide sequence is given as TGCGCCAGCGCTTCCGGGACACATACTGGAAACACCATATATTTT. This yields the protein CASASGTHTGNTIYF.